These 31 T cell receptor beta chains share one sample of origin, sequenced in a study of long-term antiretroviral therapy in people with HIV (dated by TCRdb to between 2021 and 2024). The immunoSEQ hsTCRB v3.0 assay was used at survey level resolution for TRB variable region sequencing. Held by TCRdb, this immuneACCESS table contains in-frame sequences only and omits some clones. Under half of the omission traces to an unresolved V gene where checked; the cause of the rest is unknown. The sample table holds 30,000 to 40,000 clones, of which about 94% were seen once. 3.6% of the sample is in the top ten clones. The specimen was unsorted PBMCs, collected 4.1 years after starting antiretroviral therapy. Receptors were obtained from a woman between 50 and 59 years old with HIV.

This clone has a single count. The chain uses TRBV5-1 and TRBJ2-1, with a tentative D call TRBD2 (7 bases). V lost 4 bases, J lost 1 base, and 24 bases lay in between. CDR1 is SGHRS and CDR2 is YFSETQ in the germline V gene. The CDR3 spans 19 residues. CDR3 DNA sequence: TGCGCCAGCAGCGAAGGGCCAGGGAGGGGGGTTGGGTCCTACAATGAGCAGTTCTTC. It codes for CASSEGPGRGVGSYNEQFF.

This clone was seen only once. The chain uses TRBV4-2 and TRBJ2-7; TRBD2 matches 12 bases. V gave up 2 bases and J gave up 4 bases; unmatched junction bases: 21. This CDR3 comprises 21 residues. Germline-derived CDR1 and CDR2 are LGHNA and YNFKEQ. CDR3 bases: TGTGCCAGCAGCCAACGATCATCCCTCGGATCTAGCGGGGGGGTGAGGTACGAGCAGTACTTC. This translates into CASSQRSSLGSSGGVRYEQYF.

This rearrangement joins TRBV11-2 to TRBJ2-1; TRBD2 matches 9 bases. The V gene's germline CDR1 is SGHAT and CDR2 FQNNGV. The CDR3 contains 15 residues. The V gene end was trimmed by 0 bases and the J gene end by 8 bases; junction bases not matched to a gene: 5. The CDR3 spells CASSLDGGGAHEQFF. As DNA, the CDR3 is TGTGCCAGCAGCTTAGATGGCGGGGGGGCCCATGAGCAGTTCTTC. Using reference TRBV11-2 and TRBJ2-1 for the parts outside the CDR3, the full variable domain is EAGVAQSPRYKIIEKRQSVAFWCNPISGHATLYWYQQILGQGPKLLIQFQNNGVVDDSQLPKDRFSAERLKGVDSTLKIQPAKLEDSAVYLCASSLDGGGAHEQFFGPGTRLTVL.

The chain recombines TRBV19 with TRBJ2-6, with 9 bases identical to TRBD1. The V gene end was trimmed by 7 bases and the J gene end by 0 bases; junction bases not matched to a gene: 7. The CDR3 runs to 17 residues. Germline V gene lookup returns CDR1 LNHDA and CDR2 SQIVND (reference sequence). CDR3 amino acids: CASTRGTGNSGANVLTF. DNA of the CDR3: TGTGCCAGTACCCGGGGGACAGGGAACTCTGGGGCCAACGTCCTGACTTTC.

The J gene is TRBJ2-7, the V gene TRBV5-4; 10 bases match TRBD1. The CDR3 extends over 15 amino acids. Per the germline V gene, CDR1 is SGHNT and CDR2 is YYREEE (reference sequence). The V segment lost 3 bases and the J segment 2 bases; nucleotides outside the gene matches: 5. The CDR3 DNA follows: TGTGCCAGCAGCTCAGGGACAGGGGCGACCTACGAGCAGTACTTC. This encodes CASSSGTGATYEQYF.

The V and J genes are TRBV4-3 and TRBJ2-1; a possible D gene is TRBD2 (6 bases). CDR1 and CDR2 from the germline V gene are LGHNA and YSLEER. The CDR3 covers 15 residues. V was pared by 1 base and J by 8 bases, with 15 bases between. For the CDR3, the DNA is TGCGCCAGCAGCCAAGGTGATCTGGAGGGCGATGAGCAGTTCTTC. Its protein is CASSQGDLEGDEQFF.

The chain uses TRBV5-6 and TRBJ1-1, with a weak D call TRBD1 (5 bases). Per germline, CDR1 SGHDT and CDR2 YYEEEE. The CDR3 extends over 12 amino acids. V gave up 5 bases and J gave up 6 bases, with 11 bases separating them. In DNA, the CDR3 is TGTGCCAGCAGTGATCAGGGTCCTGAAGCTTTCTTT. Translated: CASSDQGPEAFF.

The gene calls are TRBV11-3 and TRBJ2-7; D remains ambiguous. Germline V gene sequence: CDR1 SGHNT, CDR2 YENEEA. The CDR3 is made up of 11 amino acids. With 3 bases removed from V and 7 bases from J, the gap between germline ends came to 7 bases. CDR3 DNA: TGTGCCAGCAGCTTTGAGCCGGAGCAGTACTTC. Translation gives CASSFEPEQYF.

The chain uses TRBV19 and TRBJ1-3; D unclear. The germline gives CDR1 LNHDA, CDR2 SQIVND (reference sequence). With 3 bases removed from V and 0 bases from J, the gap between germline ends came to 15 bases. This CDR3 comprises 17 residues. CDR3 region: CASSMFSSRFSGNTIYF. In nucleotides, the CDR3 is TGTGCCAGTAGTATGTTCAGCAGCAGATTCTCTGGAAACACCATATATTTT.

The chain uses TRBV30 and TRBJ1-3; the match to TRBD1 covers 7 bases. Trimming took 2 bases from V and 2 from J; bases not matched to a gene: 6. The CDR3 covers 15 residues. Germline CDR1 GTSNPN, CDR2 SVGIG (reference sequence). The CDR3 DNA is TGTGCCTGGAGTCCAACCGGGACAGCTGGAAACACCATATATTTT. Its protein is CAWSPTGTAGNTIYF.

The rearrangement uses TRBV4-1 and TRBJ1-5; D ambiguous. V gave up 7 bases and J gave up 0 bases, with 13 bases separating them. In germline, CDR1 is MGHRA, CDR2 YSYEKL. The CDR3 is 15 residues long. Here the CDR3 DNA reads TGCGCCAGCAAGTGGGTACAAAATAGCAATCAGCCCCAGCATTTT. Its translation: CASKWVQNSNQPQHF.

This chain connects TRBV19 to TRBJ1-2, with D hard to call. The CDR3 has 13 amino acids. Germline loops: CDR1 LNHDA, CDR2 SQIVND (reference sequence). Trimming cost V 1 base and J 3 bases, with 6 bases left between them. For the CDR3, the DNA is TGTGCCAGTAGTATAGGCCAGGACTATGGCTACACCTTC. Translation gives CASSIGQDYGYTF. Drawing the rest from reference TRBV19 and TRBJ1-2, the complete variable domain is DGGITQSPKYLFRKEGQNVTLSCEQNLNHDAMYWYRQDPGQGLRLIYYSQIVNDFQKGDIAEGYSVSREKKESFPLTVTSAQKNPTAFYLCASSIGQDYGYTFGSGTRLTVV.

The rearrangement joins TRBV10-3 to TRBJ2-3; 7 nucleotides align to TRBD2. There are 14 residues in the CDR3. The germline CDR1 and CDR2 sequences are ENHRY and SYGVKD. With V trimmed by 2 bases and J by 9 bases, 8 bases remained unmatched. The CDR3 loop reads CAISELAGEGTQYF. The DNA for the CDR3 is TGTGCCATCAGTGAGCTGGCGGGGGAGGGCACGCAGTATTTT.

This chain connects TRBV5-1 to TRBJ1-1, with TRBD1 matching 7 bases. The J segment lost 10 bases and the V segment lost 9 bases, leaving 12 bases of the junction unmatched. CDR3 size: 12 residues. The germline CDR1 and CDR2 sequences are SGHRS and YFSETQ. Here the CDR3 DNA reads TGCGCCAACGACTCCAGGGGGGGGCGAGCTTTCTTT. Translated, it gives CANDSRGGRAFF. Variable domain in full (rest from reference TRBV5-1 and TRBJ1-1): KAGVTQTPRYLIKTRGQQVTLSCSPISGHRSVSWYQQTPGQGLQFLFEYFSETQRNKGNFPGRFSGRQFSNSRSEMNVSTLELGDSALYLCANDSRGGRAFFGQGTRLTVV.

This chain joins TRBV7-3 and TRBJ1-1, with D perhaps matching TRBD1 (6 bases). Deletions cut 2 bases from V and 0 bases from J, with 10 bases between. CDR3 size: 15 residues. Germline loops: CDR1 SGHTA, CDR2 FQGTGA. This CDR3 is CASSLGGGVNTEAFF. The CDR3 DNA sequence: TGTGCCAGCAGCTTAGGAGGGGGGGTGAACACTGAAGCTTTCTTT.

V usage is TRBV7-2 and J usage is TRBJ1-2, with 8 bases fitting TRBD1. This CDR3 contains 15 residues. The germline gives CDR1 SGHTA, CDR2 FQGNSA. The J segment lost 8 bases and the V segment lost 0 bases, leaving 8 bases of the junction unmatched. CDR3 DNA sequence: TGTGCCAGCAGCTTAGCTCGGACAGGGTCGAAGGGCTACACCTTC. Protein: CASSLARTGSKGYTF.

This chain connects TRBV7-9 to TRBJ2-7; 7 bases line up with TRBD1. The V gene end was trimmed by 5 bases and the J gene end by 2 bases; junction bases not matched to a gene: 6. The CDR3 covers 14 residues. Germline V gives CDR1 SEHNR, CDR2 FQNEAQ (reference sequence). CDR3 protein: CASSLWDSTYEQYF. In DNA, the CDR3 is TGTGCCAGCAGCCTCTGGGACAGCACCTACGAGCAGTACTTC.

This clone was detected once. The chain has TRBV13 and TRBJ2-2, with 15 bases matching TRBD2. With 5 bases clipped from V and 0 bases from J, the junction kept 4 bases outside the gene matches. This CDR3 spans 18 amino acids. The germline V gene encodes CDR1 PRHDT and CDR2 FYEKMQ (reference sequence). CDR3 sequence: CASSGGLAGGPNTGELFF. CDR3 nucleotide sequence: TGTGCCAGCAGCGGGGGACTAGCGGGGGGCCCGAACACCGGGGAGCTGTTTTTT.

The genes are TRBV5-8 and TRBJ2-7; maybe TRBD1 (6 bases). Trimming removed 3 bases from V and 2 bases from J, with 12 bases in between. The CDR3 loop spans 14 amino acids. Germline values: CDR1 SGHTS, CDR2 YDEGEE. CDR3 protein: CASSYAGTTYEQYF. CDR3 nucleotides: TGTGCCAGCAGCTACGCCGGGACAACCTACGAGCAGTACTTC.

The chain has TRBV14 and TRBJ1-5; D ambiguous. The CDR3 totals 15 residues. Trimming removed 0 bases from V and 4 bases from J, with 10 bases in between. Germline values: CDR1 SGHDN, CDR2 FVKESK. The CDR3 sequence: CASSQETSANQPQHF. The CDR3, as DNA: TGTGCCAGCAGCCAAGAAACTTCTGCGAATCAGCCCCAGCATTTT.

This chain joins TRBV10-1 and TRBJ2-7, with TRBD1 matching 8 bases. CDR1 is WNHNN and CDR2 is SYGVQD in the germline V gene (reference sequence). V dropped 8 bases and J dropped 0; count of bases not matched to a gene: 6. The CDR3 spans 14 residues. This CDR3 is CASHDRGYSYEQYF. For the CDR3, the DNA is TGCGCCAGCCATGACAGGGGTTACTCCTACGAGCAGTACTTC.

V usage is TRBV4-1 and J usage is TRBJ2-5; D is possibly TRBD1 or TRBD2 (7 bases each). The CDR3 loop spans 15 amino acids. V lost 3 bases, J lost 5 bases, and 16 bases lay in between. Germline CDR1 MGHRA, CDR2 YSYEKL. This chain's CDR3 is CASSHLGQRDETQYF. In DNA form, the CDR3 reads TGCGCCAGCAGCCACTTGGGACAGCGGGACGAGACCCAGTACTTC.

The chain uses TRBV5-1 and TRBJ2-6; the D is unclear. Trimming shortened V by 0 bases and J by 0 bases, and 13 bases separated the two germline ends. Germline CDR1 reads SGHRS; CDR2 reads YFSETQ. The CDR3 extends over 18 amino acids. The CDR3 protein is CASSLEALLRSGANVLTF. CDR3 coding DNA: TGCGCCAGCAGCTTGGAAGCCTTACTCCGCTCTGGGGCCAACGTCCTGACTTTC.

V and J are TRBV16 and TRBJ1-1, with a tentative D call TRBD1 (5 bases). Trimming cost V 3 bases and J 10 bases, with 15 bases left between them. Germline CDR1 reads KGHSY; CDR2 reads FQNENV. The CDR3 totals 13 residues. The CDR3 loop reads CASSHGGKDGAFF. CDR3 DNA sequence: TGTGCCAGCAGCCACGGGGGGAAGGACGGAGCTTTCTTT.

V is TRBV4-3 and J is TRBJ2-4, with 7 bases that match TRBD2. The germline V gene has CDR1 LGHNA and CDR2 YSLEER. This CDR3 spans 17 amino acids. Trimming took 0 bases from V and 6 from J; bases not matched to a gene: 11. Here the CDR3 reads CASSQDHTIGGRNIQYF. The DNA of the CDR3 is TGCGCCAGCAGCCAAGATCATACCATCGGGGGGAGAAACATTCAGTACTTC.

J is TRBJ2-3 and V is TRBV2; 7 bases agree with TRBD1. V shed 9 bases and J 1 base; nucleotides not matched to a gene: 4. Germline V gene lookup returns CDR1 SNHLY and CDR2 FYNNEI. The CDR3 is made up of 13 amino acids. As DNA, the CDR3 is TGTGCCAGTTACAGGGGTGGCACAGATACGCAGTATTTT. It codes for CASYRGGTDTQYF.

The gene calls are TRBV11-3 and TRBJ1-1; 9 bases agree with TRBD1. V shed 5 bases, J shed 4 bases, and the junction held 11 bases outside the gene matches. The CDR3 contains 16 residues. Germline CDR1 and CDR2: SGHNT and YENEEA. CDR3 sequence (DNA): TGTGCCAGCAGCCCCAACACAGGGGGCGGCGGCACTGAAGCTTTCTTT. It translates to CASSPNTGGGGTEAFF. Full variable domain (rest looked up from reference TRBV11-3 and TRBJ1-1): EAGVVQSPRYKIIEKKQPVAFWCNPISGHNTLYWYLQNLGQGPELLIRYENEEAVDDSQLPKDRFSAERLKGVDSTLKIQPAELGDSAVYLCASSPNTGGGGTEAFFGQGTRLTVV.

This chain connects TRBV4-1 to TRBJ2-1, with TRBD2 identical over 10 bases. CDR3 length: 15 amino acids. Germline assignment: CDR1 MGHRA and CDR2 YSYEKL. V dropped 6 bases and J dropped 5; count of bases not matched to a gene: 7. The CDR3 protein is CASSITSGEDNEQFF. Here the CDR3 DNA reads TGCGCCAGCAGTATCACTAGCGGGGAGGACAATGAGCAGTTCTTC.

J is TRBJ2-4 and V is TRBV5-6; the D gene is possibly TRBD2 (6 bases). Germline-derived CDR1 and CDR2 are SGHDT and YYEEEE. The CDR3 runs to 15 residues. The germline V and J ends were trimmed by 2 bases and 5 bases, with 14 bases remaining between them. The CDR3 nucleotides are TGTGCCAGCAGCTTTATAGGGGAGGCACAAAACATTCAGTACTTC. It is translated as CASSFIGEAQNIQYF.

As to this clone: Since no conserved phenylalanine or tryptophan closes the CDR3, a read error is the likely cause. The DNA is omitted, as the CDR3 cannot be located on it reliably, and the CDR3 follows TCRdb's listing. The chain uses TRBV6-5 and TRBJ1-1. Germline V gives CDR1 MNHEY, CDR2 SVGAGI. The CDR3 is 8 residues long, counting both termini. CDR3 amino acids: CASPPNPG.

This rearrangement joins TRBV30 to TRBJ1-5; possibly TRBD1 for D (6 bases). This CDR3 contains 15 residues. Germline V gene data show CDR1 as GTSNPN and CDR2 as SVGIG (reference sequence). V was clipped by 0 bases and J by 0 bases, with 9 bases between them. CDR3 protein: CAWSVGGNSNQPQHF. In DNA form, the CDR3 reads TGTGCCTGGAGTGTAGGGGGGAATAGCAATCAGCCCCAGCATTTT.